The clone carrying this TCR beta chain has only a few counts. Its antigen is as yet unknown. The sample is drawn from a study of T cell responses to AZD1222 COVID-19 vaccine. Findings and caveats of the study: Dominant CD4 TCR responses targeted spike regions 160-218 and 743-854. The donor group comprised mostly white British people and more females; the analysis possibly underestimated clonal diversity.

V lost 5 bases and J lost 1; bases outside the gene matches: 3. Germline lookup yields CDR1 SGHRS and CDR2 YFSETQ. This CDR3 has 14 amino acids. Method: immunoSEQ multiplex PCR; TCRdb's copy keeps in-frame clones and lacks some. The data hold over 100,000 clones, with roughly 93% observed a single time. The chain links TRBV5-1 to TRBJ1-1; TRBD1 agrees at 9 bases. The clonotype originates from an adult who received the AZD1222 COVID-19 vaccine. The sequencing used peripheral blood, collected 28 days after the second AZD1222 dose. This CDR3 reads CASRAGQGNTEAFF. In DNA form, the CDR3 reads TGCGCCAGCAGAGCGGGACAGGGGAACACTGAAGCTTTCTTT. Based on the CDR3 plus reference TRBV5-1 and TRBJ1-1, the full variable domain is KAGVTQTPRYLIKTRGQQVTLSCSPISGHRSVSWYQQTPGQGLQFLFEYFSETQRNKGNFPGRFSGRQFSNSRSEMNVSTLELGDSALYLCASRAGQGNTEAFFGQGTRLTVV.